This T cell receptor beta chain stems from a study of blood T cell repertoires in COVID-19. Study details: Nucleic acid was either cDNA or gDNA, and it came from T cells, B-cell-depleted T cells, or PBMCs.

Recruits, aged about 18 to 95 years, lived in 25 or so US areas. Clinical history reported by participants formed the basis on which cohorts were assigned. Trimming stripped 2 bases from V and 2 bases from J, with 12 bases between. CDR1 is MNHEY and CDR2 is SVGAGI in the germline V gene. The CDR3 sequence is 15 residues long. Original methodology: Cell counts per sample came from amplifying reference gene primers. Profiling relied on immunoSEQ multiplex PCR, and the TCRdb table lists in-frame clones only, not all of them. D and trimming were read from the DNA, whereas the V and J calls and clone size are those reported in that table. The repertoire has roughly 160,000 clones, roughly 87% of them found once; the top ten carry more than 6.5%. This clone was seen only a few times.

Sequencing was done on a sample of PBMCs or T cells enriched from blood (not recorded which). This receptor was taken from a woman aged 45-59 years who had recovered from COVID-19. The rearrangement links TRBV6-5 to TRBJ1-1, with D perhaps matching TRBD1 (6 bases). CDR3 nucleotides: TGTGCCAGCAGTTACCGTTGGACAGCTAACACTGAAGCTTTCTTT. This sequence encodes CASSYRWTANTEAFF.